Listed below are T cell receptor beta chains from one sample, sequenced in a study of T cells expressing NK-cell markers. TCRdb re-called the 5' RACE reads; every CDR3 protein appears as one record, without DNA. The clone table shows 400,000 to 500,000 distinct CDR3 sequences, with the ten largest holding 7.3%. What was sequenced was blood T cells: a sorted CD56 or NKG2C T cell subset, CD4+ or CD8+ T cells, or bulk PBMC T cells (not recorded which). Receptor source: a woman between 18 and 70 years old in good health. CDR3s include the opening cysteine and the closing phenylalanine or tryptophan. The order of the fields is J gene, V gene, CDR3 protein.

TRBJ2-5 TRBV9 CASSVEGGRETQYF
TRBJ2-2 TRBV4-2 CASSPSGIGTGELFF
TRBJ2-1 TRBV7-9 CASSEPTLSVDEQFF
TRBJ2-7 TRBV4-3 CASSHDRAYEQYF
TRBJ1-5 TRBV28 CASSFKYRNQPQHF
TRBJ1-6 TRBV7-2 CASSLLSKLYNSPLHF
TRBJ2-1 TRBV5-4 CASSLVAGDEEFF
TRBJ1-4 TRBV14 CASSQFEKLFF
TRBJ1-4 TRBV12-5 CASGLGEKLFF
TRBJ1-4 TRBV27 CASRGLTGKDEKLFF
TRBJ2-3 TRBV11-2 CASSSQRGGTDTQYF
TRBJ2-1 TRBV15 CATTIDPAAFNEQFF
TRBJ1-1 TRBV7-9 CASSLRRSKGTNTEAFF
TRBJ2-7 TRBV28 CASRTSGTTYEQYF
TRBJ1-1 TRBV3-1 CASSQGDIGAFF
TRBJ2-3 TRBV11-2 CASSFRAVWSDTQYF
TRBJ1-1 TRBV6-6 CASSPGLAEAFF
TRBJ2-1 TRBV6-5 CASSYFGQGANEQFF
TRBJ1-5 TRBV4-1 CASSQEATRNQPQHF
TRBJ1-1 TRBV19 CASSIVGGSEAFF
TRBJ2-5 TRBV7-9 CASSPGRTQETQYF
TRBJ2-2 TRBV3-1 CASSYPIGGAGELFF
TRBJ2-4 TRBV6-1 CASSQDERNIQYF
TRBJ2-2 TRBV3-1 CASRKQGEELFF
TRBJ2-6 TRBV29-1 CSARSGYGAGANVLTF
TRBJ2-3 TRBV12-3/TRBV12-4 CASSFGGSSATQYF
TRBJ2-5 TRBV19 CASSIPREETQYF
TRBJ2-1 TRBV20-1 CSASLLPLGGDNEQFF